This T cell receptor beta chain was found in a study of CD8 T cells in ankylosing spondylitis. Points from the study as a whole: Disease-linked clones, CD8+, were relatively rare in peripheral blood. Blood of patients with ankylosing spondylitis appeared to be characterized by a TCR beta motif of eight or nine highly homologous variants.

MiXCR, run by TCRdb on the 5' RACE reads, gives a single entry per CDR3 protein. The sample has under 850,000 distinct CDR3 sequences, under 20% seen once; the top ten hold roughly a fifth. Details on this clonotype: The antigen remains unidentified.

Germline CDR1 and CDR2: SNHLY and FYNNEI. The CDR3 covers 14 residues. Trimming removed 4 bases at V and 0 bases at J, with 10 bases between. This TCR was sampled from a male donor with ankylosing spondylitis. The specimen sequenced was blood, either unsorted or a sorted T cell fraction (not recorded which). This chain connects TRBV2 to TRBJ2-7; no firm D call. CDR3 DNA sequence: TGTGCCAGCAGTGGAGTCGGATTCTCCTACGAGCAGTACTTC. Translating gives CASSGVGFSYEQYF.